The 16 T cell receptor beta chains reported below all come from one sample, sequenced in a study of long-term antiretroviral therapy in people with HIV. At the survey level, the v3.0 immunoSEQ assay was run. Profiled with immunoSEQ multiplex PCR; TCRdb holds only in-frame clones, not every one. Of about 36,000 clones listed, about 80% are singletons. The material sequenced was unsorted PBMCs, taken 3.4 years after starting antiretroviral therapy. The receptor set was obtained from a man aged 30 to 45 with HIV.

This chain connects TRBV2 to TRBJ1-5; 7 nucleotides align to TRBD1. Germline V lookup: CDR1 SNHLY, CDR2 FYNNEI. The CDR3 totals 16 residues. V was pared by 2 bases and J by 0 bases, with 4 bases of the junction left unmatched. The CDR3 spells CASSETGTASNQPQHF. CDR3 DNA: TGTGCCAGCAGTGAAACCGGGACAGCTAGCAATCAGCCCCAGCATTTT.

The chain is built from TRBV28 and TRBJ2-3, with TRBD2 as a possible D gene (5 bases). From germline, CDR1 is MDHEN and CDR2 SYDVKM. The length of the CDR3 is 14 residues. V lost 4 bases and J lost 1, with 9 bases in between. As DNA, the CDR3 is TGTGCCAGCAGTTCCTTGAGGGGCACAGATACGCAGTATTTT. Translated: CASSSLRGTDTQYF.

This chain connects TRBV4-3 to TRBJ1-1, with 7 bases matching TRBD1. This CDR3 is built from 14 residues. V trimming: 1 base; J trimming: 5 bases; junction bases outside the gene matches: 4. CDR1 LGHNA and CDR2 YSLEER come from the germline V gene. Here the CDR3 DNA reads TGCGCCAGCAGCCAAGTAACAGGGGTTACTGAAGCTTTCTTT. It yields the protein CASSQVTGVTEAFF.

This clone showed up just a few times. This chain joins TRBV20-1 and TRBJ2-7, with unresolved D. CDR3 length equals 11 residues. The germline V and J ends were trimmed by 3 bases and 11 bases, with 14 bases remaining between them. Looked up from germline, CDR1 is DFQATT and CDR2 is SNEGSKA (reference sequence). CDR3 sequence reads: CSASSESLEYF. CDR3 in DNA: TGCAGTGCTAGCTCGGAGTCTCTGGAGTACTTC.

The chain carries TRBV6-5 and TRBJ2-7; D is uncertain. V gave up 5 bases and J gave up 6 bases, with 11 bases separating them. This CDR3 has 12 amino acids. Germline V gene sequence: CDR1 MNHEY, CDR2 SVGAGI. The CDR3 nucleotides read TGTGCCAGCAGTCCTCCTTTCGGCGAGCAGTACTTC. It encodes CASSPPFGEQYF.

This clone turned up a few times. The V gene is TRBV7-9, the J gene TRBJ2-7; 9 bases agree with TRBD1. Trimming at V came to 2 bases and at J to 7 bases, leaving 9 bases not matched to a gene. The CDR3 length is 15 residues. Germline V CDR1 and CDR2: SEHNR, FQNEAQ (reference sequence). The CDR3 DNA follows: TGTGCCAGCAGCTTACAAGGGACAGGGCCCCGGGAGCAGTACTTC. Translating gives CASSLQGTGPREQYF.

The J gene is TRBJ1-4, the V gene TRBV30; possibly TRBD1 for D (6 bases). Germline V gene lookup returns CDR1 GTSNPN and CDR2 SVGIG (reference sequence). This CDR3 contains 13 residues. Trimming removed 3 bases at V and 14 bases at J, with 19 bases between. In nucleotides, the CDR3 is TGTGCCTGGAGGGCACAGGGCGGGAAAAGGCTGTTTTTT. Residues: CAWRAQGGKRLFF. The variable domain in full, completed from reference TRBV30 and TRBJ1-4, reads SQTIHQWPATLVQPVGSPLSLECTVEGTSNPNLYWYRQAAGRGLQLLFYSVGIGQISSEVPQNLSASRPQDRQFILSSKKLLLSDSGFYLCAWRAQGGKRLFFGSGTQLSVL.

The chain uses TRBV14 and TRBJ1-6, with D unresolved. CDR1 is SGHDN and CDR2 is FVKESK in the germline V gene. V dropped 0 bases and J dropped 7 bases, with 7 bases sitting between them. The CDR3 spans 14 residues. CDR3 coding DNA: TGTGCCAGCAGCCAAGACAGAGGCAATTCACCCCTCCACTTT. It specifies CASSQDRGNSPLHF.

This chain joins TRBV18 and TRBJ2-7; the D is unclear. This CDR3 comprises 11 residues. The V end was cut by 4 bases, the J end by 3 bases, with 4 bases between. CDR1 and CDR2 from the germline V gene are KGHSH and LQKENI. The CDR3 spells CASSRSYEQYF. The CDR3 DNA follows: TGTGCCAGCTCACGTAGCTACGAGCAGTACTTC.

The chain joins TRBV14 to TRBJ1-1; possible D gene TRBD1, 5 bases. Trimming removed 8 bases at V and 1 base at J, with 8 bases between. The CDR3 has 12 residues. Germline-derived CDR1 and CDR2 are SGHDN and FVKESK. The CDR3 loop reads CASRTGNTEAFF. In DNA, the CDR3 is TGTGCCAGCCGAACAGGGAACACTGAAGCTTTCTTT.

This chain uses TRBV7-6 with TRBJ2-5; unclear D gene. Trimming pared 2 bases from V and 4 bases from J, leaving 11 bases between. CDR1 and CDR2 from the germline V gene are SGHVS and FNYEAQ. This CDR3 is built from 14 residues. This CDR3 is CASSLTQKIETQYF. The CDR3 region has the DNA TGTGCCAGCAGCTTAACCCAGAAGATAGAGACCCAGTACTTC. The full variable domain, its missing parts supplied by reference TRBV7-6 and TRBJ2-5, is GAGVSQSPRYKVTKRGQDVALRCDPISGHVSLYWYRQALGQGPEFLTYFNYEAQQDKSGLPNDRFSAERPEGSISTLTIQRTEQRDSAMYRCASSLTQKIETQYFGPGTRLLVL.

The chain joins TRBV19 to TRBJ2-2, with D uncertain. The CDR3 spans 17 residues. Deletions cut 10 bases from V and 9 bases from J, with 30 bases between. Germline V gene sequence: CDR1 LNHDA, CDR2 SQIVND (reference sequence). In nucleotides, the CDR3 is TGTGCCACATCAAAAAGGACCGCGCGGTCCCTAAGCCGGGAGCTGTTTTTT. Protein: CATSKRTARSLSRELFF.

The count of this clone is one. V gene TRBV7-9 combines with J gene TRBJ1-1; no reliable D call. The CDR3 length is 13 residues. V was pared by 3 bases and J by 0 bases, with 5 bases between. CDR1 and CDR2 from the germline V gene are SEHNR and FQNEAQ (reference sequence). CDR3 sequence: CASSFSLNTEAFF. The CDR3 region has the DNA TGTGCCAGCAGCTTCTCACTGAACACTGAAGCTTTCTTT. The whole variable domain, remainder taken from reference TRBV7-9 and TRBJ1-1, is DTGVSQNPRHKITKRGQNVTFRCDPISEHNRLYWYRQTLGQGPEFLTYFQNEAQLEKSRLLSDRFSAERPKGSFSTLEIQRTEQGDSAMYLCASSFSLNTEAFFGQGTRLTVV.

The chain has TRBV7-9 and TRBJ2-1, with D possibly matching TRBD2 (5 bases). Trimming took 0 bases from V and 6 from J, leaving 12 bases between them. Germline assignment: CDR1 SEHNR and CDR2 FQNEAQ (reference sequence). There are 15 residues in the CDR3. CDR3 nucleotides: TGTGCCAGCAGCTTAGCGGGAGTCGCGGGCAATGAGCAGTTCTTC. It specifies CASSLAGVAGNEQFF.

The V call is TRBV25-1, the J call TRBJ2-5; D might be TRBD1 (6 bases). CDR1 is MGHDK and CDR2 is SYGVNS in the germline V gene. The length of the CDR3 is 18 residues. The V end lost 4 bases, the J end lost 1 base, and 22 bases lay between the germline ends. The CDR3 loop is CASSGQDRPFTSQETQYF. In DNA, the CDR3 is TGTGCCAGCAGTGGACAAGACAGGCCCTTCACATCCCAAGAGACCCAGTACTTC.

V usage is TRBV5-5 and J usage is TRBJ1-2; 8 bases fit TRBD1. The CDR3 has 13 amino acids. With 4 bases clipped from V and 5 bases from J, the junction kept 4 bases outside the gene matches. CDR1 and CDR2 from the germline V gene are SGHKS and YYEKEE (reference sequence). The CDR3 nucleotides read TGTGCCAGCAGCCAGACAGGGGAGTATGGCTACACCTTC. This gives the protein CASSQTGEYGYTF.